Listed here are 26 T cell receptor beta chains from one sample, sequenced in a study of T-cell reconstitution after alpha-beta-depleted transplantation in children. Unique molecular identifiers were used to barcode this TCRbeta library. Each CDR3 protein is one row after TCRdb ran MiXCR on the PCR reads. The top ten hold around 3.1% of the sample, which has over 150,000 distinct CDR3 sequences, about 6.4% seen once. The sample here was PBMCs from the stem cell graft donor, taken from the stem cell graft. The receptors derive from a human donor who donated a stem cell graft to a child with Wiskott-Aldrich syndrome.

The chain recombines TRBV6-1 with TRBJ2-2; 9 positions match TRBD1. The germline gives CDR1 MNHNS, CDR2 SASEGT. This CDR3 has 16 residues. J gave up 6 bases and V 3 bases, and 8 bases lay outside the gene matches. CDR3: CASSDWTGVGSGELFF. CDR3 coding DNA: TGTGCCAGCAGTGATTGGACAGGGGTTGGTTCCGGGGAGCTGTTTTTT.

This clonotype was detected only a few times. The chain uses TRBV7-7 and TRBJ2-2; 7 nucleotides line up with TRBD1. V lost 1 base to trimming and J lost 4 bases; unmatched junction nucleotides: 6. The germline gives CDR1 SSHAT, CDR2 FNYEAQ (reference sequence). CDR3 size: 16 residues. In DNA form, the CDR3 reads TGTGCCAGCAGCTTAGTCGGGCCAGGGGGCACCGGGGAGCTGTTTTTT. Its translation: CASSLVGPGGTGELFF.

The gene calls are TRBV7-2 and TRBJ2-1, with D perhaps TRBD1 or TRBD2 (7 bases each). The CDR3 has 15 amino acids. V gave up 5 bases and J gave up 2 bases, with 13 bases separating them. Germline V gives CDR1 SGHTA, CDR2 FQGNSA. The CDR3 sequence: CASSQGGATYNEQFF. The CDR3 DNA sequence: TGTGCCAGCAGCCAGGGGGGGGCCACCTACAATGAGCAGTTCTTC.

This clonotype has just a few counts. The CDR3 sequence is CASSLRGMGNTEAFF. The CDR3 coding sequence is TGTGCCAGCAGTTTGAGGGGGATGGGGAACACTGAAGCTTTCTTT. The chain links TRBV28 to TRBJ1-1; D is perhaps TRBD1 (6 bases). The CDR3 covers 15 residues. V was trimmed by 3 bases and J by 1 base, leaving 12 bases between them. Germline CDR1 MDHEN, CDR2 SYDVKM.

This clonotype was found many times. The CDR3 nucleotides are TGTGCCACCAGTGACGACACCCGGGAGCAGTACTTC. As protein: CATSDDTREQYF. This sequence joins TRBV24-1 and TRBJ2-7, with D uncertain. This CDR3 is built from 12 residues. Trimming removed 4 bases from V and 7 bases from J, with 10 bases in between. The germline V gene encodes CDR1 KGHDR and CDR2 SFDVKD.

This clonotype was found many times. The chain employs TRBV6-4 and TRBJ1-5; D is ambiguous. Germline assignment: CDR1 MRHNA and CDR2 SNTAGT. The CDR3 spans 13 residues. V was cut by 3 bases and J by 0 bases, with 3 bases left in between. This chain's CDR3 is CASSEGSNQPQHF. The DNA for the CDR3 is TGTGCCAGCAGTGAGGGTAGCAATCAGCCCCAGCATTTT.

This chain joins TRBV6-1 and TRBJ2-1; D unresolved. V lost 6 bases and J 8 bases, leaving 14 bases between the germline ends. The length of the CDR3 is 13 residues. CDR1 and CDR2 (germline): MNHNS, SASEGT. CDR3 in amino acids: CASRATGRDEQFF. Written as DNA, the CDR3 is TGTGCCAGCAGGGCCACGGGTCGGGATGAGCAGTTCTTC.

This clonotype was seen a handful of times. The rearrangement joins TRBV18 to TRBJ2-7, with D hard to call. Germline CDR1 is KGHSH and CDR2 is LQKENI. The CDR3 has 15 residues. Trimming took 3 bases from V and 2 from J, leaving 14 bases between them. CDR3 DNA: TGTGCCAGCTCACCGTCGGCAACAAGGACCTACGAGCAGTACTTC. It translates to CASSPSATRTYEQYF. The full variable domain, completed using reference TRBV18 and TRBJ2-7, is NAGVMQNPRHLVRRRGQEARLRCSPMKGHSHVYWYRQLPEEGLKFMVYLQKENIIDESGMPKERFSAEFPKEGPSILRIQQVVRGDSAAYFCASSPSATRTYEQYFGPGTRLTVT.

The CDR3 region has the DNA TGCGCCAGCAGCTTGGAAATCCAGAACACTGAAGCTTTCTTT. The encoded protein is CASSLEIQNTEAFF. This chain connects TRBV5-1 to TRBJ1-1; no clear D gene. CDR3 length: 14 residues. V was clipped by 0 bases and J by 1 base, with 7 bases between them. In germline, CDR1 is SGHRS, CDR2 YFSETQ. The full variable domain, completed using reference TRBV5-1 and TRBJ1-1, is KAGVTQTPRYLIKTRGQQVTLSCSPISGHRSVSWYQQTPGQGLQFLFEYFSETQRNKGNFPGRFSGRQFSNSRSEMNVSTLELGDSALYLCASSLEIQNTEAFFGQGTRLTVV.

In its sample, this clonotype was seen many times. The chain has TRBV20-1 and TRBJ2-7; 11 bases align to TRBD2. Per germline, CDR1 DFQATT and CDR2 SNEGSKA (reference sequence). The CDR3 is made up of 15 amino acids. J gave up 6 bases and V 1 base, and 8 bases lay outside the gene matches. CDR3 protein: CSARALAGGLGEQYF. The DNA for the CDR3 is TGCAGTGCTAGAGCCCTAGCGGGAGGTTTAGGCGAGCAGTACTTC.

This clonotype was seen many times. V usage is TRBV5-1 and J usage is TRBJ2-7; tentatively, D is TRBD2 (6 bases). V was clipped by 2 bases and J by 6 bases, with 12 bases between them. CDR1 and CDR2 (germline): SGHRS, YFSETQ. The CDR3 spans 13 residues. CDR3 residues: CASSFGRNREQYF. The CDR3 nucleotides are TGCGCCAGCAGCTTTGGGAGGAATCGCGAGCAGTACTTC.

This clonotype occurred many times. This rearrangement joins TRBV5-1 to TRBJ2-1, with a possible D match to TRBD2 (5 bases). CDR1 SGHRS and CDR2 YFSETQ come from the germline V gene. Trimming left V 0 bases short and J 6 bases short, with 16 bases between. CDR3 length: 16 residues. The CDR3 protein is CASSLARDSIGNEQFF. CDR3 DNA: TGCGCCAGCAGCTTGGCGAGGGATTCGATTGGCAATGAGCAGTTCTTC.

This clonotype was seen more than once but under ten times. This rearrangement joins TRBV3-1 to TRBJ1-1; D gene ambiguous. CDR1 is LGHDT and CDR2 is YNNKEL in the germline V gene (reference sequence). The V gene lost 3 bases and the J gene lost 4 bases, with 18 bases spanning the gap. The CDR3 is made up of 16 amino acids. CDR3 coding DNA: TGTGCCAGCAGCCACGGAGCCCTCCAGGCCCGCACTGAAGCTTTCTTT. Translation: CASSHGALQARTEAFF.

This clonotype was counted many times. The chain joins TRBV7-6 to TRBJ2-7, with 8 positions matching TRBD1. This CDR3 is built from 16 residues. V lost 5 bases and J lost 4; bases outside the gene matches: 13. Germline CDR1 SGHVS, CDR2 FNYEAQ. CDR3 sequence (DNA): TGTGCCAGCAGCCCCGGACAGGGTAGAACTTTTTACGAGCAGTACTTC. As protein: CASSPGQGRTFYEQYF.

This clonotype appeared many times. This chain uses TRBV12-3 or TRBV12-4 with TRBJ2-3; 7 bases are shared with TRBD2. The CDR3 totals 13 residues. The ends lost 7 bases at V and 3 bases at J; junction bases unmatched: 4. CDR3 DNA sequence: TGTGCCAGCACCCCCGGGGGGACAGATACGCAGTATTTT. Residues: CASTPGGTDTQYF.

This clonotype was observed at least ten times. The CDR3 DNA reads TGTGCCTGGAGTCCCCGACAGGGGTTGAACACTGAAGCTTTCTTT. This translates into CAWSPRQGLNTEAFF. The chain has TRBV30 and TRBJ1-1; 8 bases match TRBD1. The CDR3 length is 15 residues. J lost 0 bases, V lost 2 bases, and 5 bases had no gene match. Germline CDR1 and CDR2: GTSNPN and SVGIG (reference sequence).

This clonotype has ten or more counts. The chain combines TRBV4-1 with TRBJ2-1; D is unresolved. The CDR3 runs 14 residues. Germline CDR1 MGHRA, CDR2 YSYEKL. V lost 1 base and J lost 7, with 11 bases in between. CDR3 DNA sequence: TGCGCCAGCAGCCAAGTCTCTAGATTTAATGAGCAGTTCTTC. Protein product: CASSQVSRFNEQFF.

The table lists this clonotype with many counts. J is TRBJ1-1 and V is TRBV11-2; TRBD1 aligns across 7 bases. CDR1 is SGHAT, CDR2 FQNNGV, per germline. The trim removed 5 bases at V and 4 bases at J, leaving 7 bases unmatched. The CDR3 is 14 residues long. The CDR3 spells CASSPDRVSTEAFF. Here the CDR3 DNA reads TGTGCCAGCAGCCCAGACAGGGTCAGCACTGAAGCTTTCTTT.

This clonotype was detected ten times or more. The chain couples TRBV6-2 or TRBV6-3 to TRBJ2-1; unclear D gene. This CDR3 region has 12 residues. Germline CDR1 reads MNHEY; CDR2 reads SVGEGT. V was cut by 4 bases and J by 9 bases, with 10 bases left in between. CDR3 in DNA: TGTGCCAGCAGTTTTGAAGGGTTTGAGCAGTTCTTC. It codes for CASSFEGFEQFF.

There are many counts of this clonotype. The chain couples TRBV6-5 to TRBJ1-5, with 7 bases lining up with TRBD1. The V and J ends lost 3 bases and 6 bases, in that order; junction bases with no gene match: 5. The length of the CDR3 is 14 residues. CDR1 and CDR2 from the germline V gene are MNHEY and SVGAGI. The CDR3 DNA reads as TGTGCCAGCAGTTATCAGGGGGTAGGTCAGCCCCAGCATTTT. Encoded protein: CASSYQGVGQPQHF.

This clonotype came up many times. The genes are TRBV12-3 or TRBV12-4 and TRBJ2-5; TRBD1 matches at 12 bases. This CDR3 contains 15 residues. V lost 5 bases, J lost 5 bases, and 6 bases stayed unmatched. The CDR3 region has the DNA TGTGCCAGCAGTCCGGGACAGGGGGCGGGGGAGACCCAGTACTTC. Translating gives CASSPGQGAGETQYF.

CDR3: CASSRPGGDTEAFF. In DNA form, the CDR3 reads TGTGCCAGCAGCCGCCCAGGGGGAGACACTGAAGCTTTCTTT. The V gene is TRBV7-9, the J gene TRBJ1-1, with 7 bases lining up with TRBD1. The trim removed 5 bases at V and 3 bases at J, leaving 6 bases unmatched. The CDR3 is 14 residues long. Germline V lookup: CDR1 SEHNR, CDR2 FQNEAQ (reference sequence).

This clonotype occurred a few times. The chain links TRBV7-9 to TRBJ2-3; D might be TRBD2 (6 bases). Germline V gene sequence: CDR1 SEHNR, CDR2 FQNEAQ (reference sequence). Deletions cut 5 bases from V and 4 bases from J, with 7 bases between. CDR3 length equals 12 residues. CDR3 in DNA: TGTGCCAGCAGCGCGGGGCCAGATACGCAGTATTTT. Encoded protein: CASSAGPDTQYF.

This sequence joins TRBV6-5 and TRBJ2-7, with D perhaps matching TRBD1 or TRBD2 (5 bases each). CDR3 length equals 13 residues. V was pared by 6 bases and J by 4 bases, with 13 bases between. Germline V gives CDR1 MNHEY, CDR2 SVGAGI. The CDR3 coding sequence is TGTGCCAGCAGCCCCTTAGGGGAGTACGAGCAGTACTTC. Amino acid sequence: CASSPLGEYEQYF.

This clonotype was picked up many times. This sequence joins TRBV25-1 and TRBJ2-1; the D gene could be TRBD1 or TRBD2 (5 bases each). This CDR3 has 16 amino acids. The germline V and J ends were trimmed by 6 bases and 7 bases, with 22 bases remaining between them. Germline CDR1 reads MGHDK; CDR2 reads SYGVNS. CDR3 DNA sequence: TGTGCCAGCAGCCCCCCCGACAGTGGCTGGGGGAATGAGCAGTTCTTC. Protein sequence: CASSPPDSGWGNEQFF. The entire variable domain, with the rest obtained from reference TRBV25-1 and TRBJ2-1, is as follows: EADIYQTPRYLVIGTGKKITLECSQTMGHDKMYWYQQDPGMELHLIHYSYGVNSTEKGDLSSESTVSRIRTEHFPLTLESARPSHTSQYLCASSPPDSGWGNEQFFGPGTRLTVL.

This clonotype was recorded many times. CDR3 DNA sequence: TGTGCCAGCAGCTTACAGAGGGGAGATACGCAGTATTTT. It encodes CASSLQRGDTQYF. The V gene is TRBV7-7, the J gene TRBJ2-3; D is tentatively TRBD1 or TRBD2 (5 bases each). Germline values: CDR1 SSHAT, CDR2 FNYEAQ (reference sequence). This CDR3 is 13 amino acids long. Between the trimmed V and J ends, which lost 2 bases and 5 bases, there was a span of 8 bases. The whole variable domain, filled in from reference TRBV7-7 and TRBJ2-3, reads GAGVSQSPRYKVTKRGQDVTLRCDPISSHATLYWYQQALGQGPEFLTYFNYEAQPDKSGLPSDRFSAERPEGSISTLTIQRTEQRDSAMYRCASSLQRGDTQYFGPGTRLTVL.